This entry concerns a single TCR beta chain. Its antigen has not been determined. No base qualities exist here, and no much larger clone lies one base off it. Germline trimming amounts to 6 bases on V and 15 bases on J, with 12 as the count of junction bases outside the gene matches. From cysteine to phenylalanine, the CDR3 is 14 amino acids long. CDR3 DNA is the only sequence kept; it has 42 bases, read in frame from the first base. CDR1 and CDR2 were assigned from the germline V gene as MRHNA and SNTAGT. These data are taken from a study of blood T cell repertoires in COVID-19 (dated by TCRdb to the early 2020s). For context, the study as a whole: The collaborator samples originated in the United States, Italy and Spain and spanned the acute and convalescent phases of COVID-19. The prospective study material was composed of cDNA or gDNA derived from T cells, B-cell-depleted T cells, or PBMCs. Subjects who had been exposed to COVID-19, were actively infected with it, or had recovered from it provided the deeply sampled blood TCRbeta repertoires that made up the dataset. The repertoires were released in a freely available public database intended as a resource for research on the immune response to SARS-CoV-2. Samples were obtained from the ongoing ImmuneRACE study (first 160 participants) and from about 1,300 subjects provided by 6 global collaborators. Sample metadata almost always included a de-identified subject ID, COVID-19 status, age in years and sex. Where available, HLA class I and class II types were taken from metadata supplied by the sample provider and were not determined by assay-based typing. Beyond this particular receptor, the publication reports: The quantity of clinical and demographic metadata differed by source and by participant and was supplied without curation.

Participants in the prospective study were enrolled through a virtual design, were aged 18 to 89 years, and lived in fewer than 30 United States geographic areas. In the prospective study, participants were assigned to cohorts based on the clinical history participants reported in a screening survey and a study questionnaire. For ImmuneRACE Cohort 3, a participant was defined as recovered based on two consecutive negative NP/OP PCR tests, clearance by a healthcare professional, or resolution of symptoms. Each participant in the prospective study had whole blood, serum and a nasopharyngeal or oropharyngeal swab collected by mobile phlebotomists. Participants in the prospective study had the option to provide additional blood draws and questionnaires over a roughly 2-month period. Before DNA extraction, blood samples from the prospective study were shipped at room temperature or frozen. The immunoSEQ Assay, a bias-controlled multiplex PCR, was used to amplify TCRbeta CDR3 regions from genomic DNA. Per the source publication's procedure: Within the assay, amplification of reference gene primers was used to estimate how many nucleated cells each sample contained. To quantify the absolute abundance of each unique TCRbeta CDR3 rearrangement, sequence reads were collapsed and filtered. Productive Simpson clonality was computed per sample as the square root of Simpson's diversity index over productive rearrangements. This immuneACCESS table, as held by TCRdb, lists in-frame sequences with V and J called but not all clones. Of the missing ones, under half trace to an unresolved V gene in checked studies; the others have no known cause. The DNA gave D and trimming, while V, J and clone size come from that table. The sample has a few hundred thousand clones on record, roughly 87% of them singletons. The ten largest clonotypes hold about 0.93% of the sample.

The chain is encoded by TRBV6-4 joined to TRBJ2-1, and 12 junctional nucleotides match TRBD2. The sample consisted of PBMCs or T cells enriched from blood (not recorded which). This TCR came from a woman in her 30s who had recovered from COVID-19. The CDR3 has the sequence CASSSSGGAGRTFF. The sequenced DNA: TGTGCCAGCAGCTCTAGCGGGGGGGCCGGAAGAACGTTCTTC.